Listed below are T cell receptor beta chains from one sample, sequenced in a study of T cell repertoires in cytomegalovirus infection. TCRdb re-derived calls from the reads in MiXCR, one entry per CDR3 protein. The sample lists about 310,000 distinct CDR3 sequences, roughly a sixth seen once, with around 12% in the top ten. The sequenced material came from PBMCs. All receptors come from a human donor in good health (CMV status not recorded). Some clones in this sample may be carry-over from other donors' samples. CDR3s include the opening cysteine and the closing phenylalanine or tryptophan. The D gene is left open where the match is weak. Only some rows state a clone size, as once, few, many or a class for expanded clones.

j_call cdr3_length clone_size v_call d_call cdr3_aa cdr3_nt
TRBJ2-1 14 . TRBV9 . CASSVEGTYNEQFF TGTGCCAGCAGCGTAGAGGGGACCTACAATGAGCAGTTCTTC
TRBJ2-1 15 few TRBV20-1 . CSAPDTLRTYNEQFF TGCAGTGCCCCCGACACCTTAAGGACATACAATGAGCAGTTCTTC
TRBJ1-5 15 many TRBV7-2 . CASSFTQGSNQPQHF TGTGCCAGCAGCTTCACACAGGGAAGCAATCAGCCCCAGCATTTT
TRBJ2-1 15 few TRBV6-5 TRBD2 CASSYKRGAYNEQFF TGTGCCAGCAGTTACAAGCGGGGAGCCTACAATGAGCAGTTCTTC
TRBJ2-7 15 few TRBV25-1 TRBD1 CASSPNRQGSYEQYF TGTGCCAGCAGTCCGAACAGACAGGGAAGCTACGAGCAGTACTTC
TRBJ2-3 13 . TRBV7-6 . CASSLVRGDTQYF TGTGCTAGCAGCTTAGTAAGGGGCGATACGCAGTATTTT
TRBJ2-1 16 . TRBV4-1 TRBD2 CASSQGQLANYNEQFF TGCGCCAGCAGCCAAGGTCAACTAGCGAACTACAATGAGCAGTTCTTC
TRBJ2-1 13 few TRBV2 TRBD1 CASGRQGYNEQFF TGTGCCAGCGGAAGACAGGGCTACAATGAGCAGTTCTTC
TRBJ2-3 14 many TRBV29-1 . CSVSRGEVVDTQYF TGCAGCGTCTCGAGAGGGGAGGTTGTAGATACGCAGTATTTT
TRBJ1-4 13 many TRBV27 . CATRGQGREKLFF TGTGCCACGCGGGGCCAAGGGCGTGAAAAACTGTTTTTT
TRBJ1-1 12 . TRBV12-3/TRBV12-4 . CASSRSGPEASF TGTGCCAGCAGTCGTTCGGGGCCTGAAGCTTCCTTT
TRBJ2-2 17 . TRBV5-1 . CASSPGLGTTNTGELFF TGCGCCAGCAGCCCGGGGTTGGGGACAACGAACACCGGGGAGCTGTTTTTT
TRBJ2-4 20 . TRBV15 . CATSRDQVGPGGLAKNIQYF TGTGCCACCAGCAGAGATCAGGTCGGACCGGGGGGCCTAGCCAAAAACATTCAGTACTTC
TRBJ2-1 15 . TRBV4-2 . CASSHQGQGGNEQFF TGTGCCAGCAGCCATCAAGGGCAGGGGGGCAATGAGCAGTTCTTC
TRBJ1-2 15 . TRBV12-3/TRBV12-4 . CASSLFRAGPYGYTF TGTGCCAGCAGTTTATTTAGGGCAGGGCCCTATGGCTACACCTTC
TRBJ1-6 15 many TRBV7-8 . CASSLGVPSNSPLHF TGTGCCAGCAGCTTAGGCGTCCCGAGTAATTCACCCCTCCACTTT
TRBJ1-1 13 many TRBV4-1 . CASSQWVNTEAFF TGCGCCAGCAGCCAATGGGTGAACACTGAAGCTTTCTTT
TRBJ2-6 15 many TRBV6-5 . CASSLQGSGANVLTF TGTGCCAGCAGTCTACAGGGATCCGGGGCCAACGTCCTGACTTTC
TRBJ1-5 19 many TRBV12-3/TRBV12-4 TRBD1 CASSFKGPWAGGSDQPQHF TGTGCCAGCAGTTTTAAAGGCCCCTGGGCAGGGGGTAGTGATCAGCCCCAGCATTTT
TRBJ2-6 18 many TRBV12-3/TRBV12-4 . CASSLYRVTLSGANVLTF TGTGCCAGCAGTTTATACAGGGTTACCCTCTCTGGGGCCAACGTCCTGACTTTC
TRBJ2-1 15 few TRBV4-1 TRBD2 CASSQGGRANNEQFF TGCGCCAGCAGCCAAGGGGGGAGGGCTAACAATGAGCAGTTCTTC
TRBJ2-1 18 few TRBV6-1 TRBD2 CASSGIAGGLSSYNEQFF TGTGCCAGCAGTGGAATAGCGGGGGGTCTGAGCTCCTACAATGAGCAGTTCTTC
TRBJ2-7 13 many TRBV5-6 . CASSQQASYEQYF TGTGCCAGCAGCCAGCAGGCCTCCTACGAGCAGTACTTC
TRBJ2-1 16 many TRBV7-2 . CASTPPGLARANEQFF TGTGCCAGCACTCCTCCGGGTTTGGCCAGGGCGAATGAGCAGTTCTTC
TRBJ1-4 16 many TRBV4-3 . CASSHLPGGGEEKLFF TGCGCCAGCAGCCACCTCCCGGGGGGTGGGGAGGAAAAACTGTTTTTT
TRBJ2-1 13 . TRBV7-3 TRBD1 CASSLTTGGEQFF TGTGCCAGCAGCTTAACAACAGGGGGTGAGCAGTTCTTC
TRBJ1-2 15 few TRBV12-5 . CASGREAGGLYGYTF TGTGCTAGTGGTCGCGAGGCGGGGGGGCTTTATGGCTACACCTTC
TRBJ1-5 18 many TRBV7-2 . CASSLGGAVGYSNQPQHF TGTGCCAGCAGCTTAGGGGGGGCGGTGGGTTATAGCAATCAGCCCCAGCATTTT
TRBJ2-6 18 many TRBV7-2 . CASSLFGGGISGANVLTF TGTGCCAGCAGCTTATTTGGGGGGGGCATCTCTGGGGCCAACGTCCTGACTTTC
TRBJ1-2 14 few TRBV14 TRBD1 CASSPDDRAHGYTF TGTGCCAGCAGCCCTGATGACAGGGCCCATGGCTACACCTTC
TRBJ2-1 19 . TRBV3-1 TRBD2 CASSQDLPSGGVLYNEQFF TGTGCCAGCAGCCAAGATCTCCCCAGCGGGGGGGTCTTATACAATGAGCAGTTCTTC
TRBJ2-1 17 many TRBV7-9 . CASSFTAGASSYNEQFF TGTGCCAGCAGCTTTACCGCGGGGGCGAGCTCCTACAATGAGCAGTTCTTC
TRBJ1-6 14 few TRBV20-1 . CSARDQKENSPLHF TGCAGTGCTAGAGATCAAAAGGAGAATTCACCCCTCCACTTT
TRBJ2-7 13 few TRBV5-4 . CASGTPQAYEQYF TGTGCCAGCGGGACCCCCCAGGCCTACGAGCAGTACTTC
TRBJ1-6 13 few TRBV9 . CASSPTLDSPLHF TGTGCCAGCAGCCCCACTTTGGATTCACCCCTCCACTTT